These T cell receptor beta chains were read from a single sample in a study of blood T cell repertoires in COVID-19. Produced via immunoSEQ multiplex PCR; TCRdb's table is partial and in-frame only. In the table there are some 100,000 clones, 91% of which are singletons. The sequenced sample consisted of peripheral blood. The receptors stem from a human donor with active COVID-19. The donor label of this sample is uncertain. CDR3s include the opening cysteine and the closing phenylalanine or tryptophan. Fields, in order: V gene, J gene, clone size, D gene, CDR3 DNA, CDR3 protein. The D gene is left open where the match is weak. A clone size is listed for some rows: how often the clone was seen (once, few, many), or a class if it is expanded.

V gene: TRBV6-1
J gene: TRBJ1-2
clone size: .
D gene: .
CDR3 DNA: TGTGCCAGCAGTGAAGTTTTTTACAGGGTGAATGGCTACACCTTC
CDR3 protein: CASSEVFYRVNGYTF

V gene: TRBV7-9
J gene: TRBJ1-4
clone size: .
D gene: TRBD1
CDR3 DNA: TGTGCCAGCAGACTTGGGACAGTTGCAACTAATGAAAAACTGTTTTTT
CDR3 protein: CASRLGTVATNEKLFF

V gene: TRBV6-5
J gene: TRBJ1-1
clone size: .
D gene: TRBD1
CDR3 DNA: TGTGCCAGCAGGACAGGGGGATCCCTGAACACTGAAGCTTTCTTT
CDR3 protein: CASRTGGSLNTEAFF

V gene: TRBV5-1
J gene: TRBJ2-7
clone size: .
D gene: TRBD1
CDR3 DNA: TGCGCCAGCAGCTCGACAGGGGTCGAGCAGTACTTC
CDR3 protein: CASSSTGVEQYF

V gene: TRBV19
J gene: TRBJ1-1
clone size: once
D gene: .
CDR3 DNA: TGTGCCAGTAGGGGCGGGGAGGGGACACCGAACACTGAAGCTTTCTTT
CDR3 protein: CASRGGEGTPNTEAFF

V gene: TRBV6-5
J gene: TRBJ1-6
clone size: .
D gene: .
CDR3 DNA: TGTGCCAGCAGCCTAACAGGGTTCGACTTATCACCCCTCCACTTT
CDR3 protein: CASSLTGFDLSPLHF

V gene: TRBV5-6
J gene: TRBJ1-1
clone size: .
D gene: .
CDR3 DNA: TGTGCCAGCCTACTGCAACGGGGAGGTTTTGACGCTGAAGCTTTCTTT
CDR3 protein: CASLLQRGGFDAEAFF

V gene: TRBV9
J gene: TRBJ2-1
clone size: .
D gene: .
CDR3 DNA: TGTGCCAGCAGCGTCGGGGCGGGGTTGTGGGGCGATGAGCAGTTCTTC
CDR3 protein: CASSVGAGLWGDEQFF

V gene: TRBV9
J gene: TRBJ2-3
clone size: .
D gene: TRBD2
CDR3 DNA: TGTGCCAGCAGCGCCGGATGGCGGGGGGGCACAGATACGCAGTATTTT
CDR3 protein: CASSAGWRGGTDTQYF

V gene: TRBV13
J gene: TRBJ1-6
clone size: .
D gene: TRBD1
CDR3 DNA: TGTGCCAGCAGCTCATTAGCCGACAGGGGTTTCGTTCCACCCCTCCACTTT
CDR3 protein: CASSSLADRGFVPPLHF

V gene: TRBV6-6
J gene: TRBJ1-1
clone size: .
D gene: .
CDR3 DNA: TGTGCCAGCGAGGAAGGACAGCCCTTCTTT
CDR3 protein: CASEEGQPFF

V gene: TRBV5-1
J gene: TRBJ1-4
clone size: .
D gene: .
CDR3 DNA: TGCGCCAGCAGCTTCTTCCTCTCGGGGGAAAAACTGTTTTTT
CDR3 protein: CASSFFLSGEKLFF

V gene: TRBV18
J gene: TRBJ1-1
clone size: .
D gene: .
CDR3 DNA: TGTGCCAGCTCACCTTCGGGAGCAATGAACACTGAAGCTTTCTTT
CDR3 protein: CASSPSGAMNTEAFF

V gene: TRBV28
J gene: TRBJ1-6
clone size: .
D gene: .
CDR3 DNA: TGTGCCAGCAGTTGGGGCAGGGGTACCCTCCACTTT
CDR3 protein: CASSWGRGTLHF

V gene: TRBV5-8
J gene: TRBJ1-1
clone size: .
D gene: .
CDR3 DNA: TGTGCCAGCAGGTTCGAGGGGGGGCATGTCGGGACTGAAGCTTTCTTT
CDR3 protein: CASRFEGGHVGTEAFF

V gene: TRBV7-9
J gene: TRBJ2-3
clone size: .
D gene: .
CDR3 DNA: TGTGCCAGCAGCTGGCGTGCTAGCGGCACAGATACGCAGTATTTT
CDR3 protein: CASSWRASGTDTQYF

V gene: TRBV28
J gene: TRBJ1-6
clone size: once
D gene: .
CDR3 DNA: TGTGCCAGCAGCCACCAGGTACCAGTGGGTTCACCCCTCCACTTT
CDR3 protein: CASSHQVPVGSPLHF

V gene: TRBV2
J gene: TRBJ2-1
clone size: .
D gene: .
CDR3 DNA: TGTGCCAGCAGCAGGGACTCCTACAATGAGCAGTTCTTC
CDR3 protein: CASSRDSYNEQFF

V gene: TRBV11-2
J gene: TRBJ1-4
clone size: .
D gene: TRBD1
CDR3 DNA: TGTGCCAGCAGCCCAACAGACAGGGTCCGGGGTGAAAAACTGTTTTTT
CDR3 protein: CASSPTDRVRGEKLFF

V gene: TRBV3-1/TRBV3-2
J gene: TRBJ2-7
clone size: .
D gene: TRBD1
CDR3 DNA: TGTGCCAGCAGCCAAGCGGACAGGGGTTCCGAGCAGTACTTC
CDR3 protein: CASSQADRGSEQYF

V gene: TRBV11-2
J gene: TRBJ2-5
clone size: once
D gene: TRBD1
CDR3 DNA: TGTGCCAGCAGCTCCCAGGGGGCGGAGGCAAGAGAGACCCAGTACTTC
CDR3 protein: CASSSQGAEARETQYF

V gene: TRBV19
J gene: TRBJ1-1
clone size: .
D gene: .
CDR3 DNA: TGTGCCAGTAGTATGGAACAGGCTCGAACGAACACTGAAGCTTTCTTT
CDR3 protein: CASSMEQARTNTEAFF

V gene: TRBV19
J gene: TRBJ1-1
clone size: .
D gene: .
CDR3 DNA: TGTGCCAGTAGTTTGATAGACAGGAAGAACACTGAAGCTTTCTTT
CDR3 protein: CASSLIDRKNTEAFF

V gene: TRBV28
J gene: TRBJ1-5
clone size: .
D gene: TRBD1
CDR3 DNA: TGTGCCAGCAGTTTATTGGGCGGGAGGACAGGGGGCGGTTTTGAGCCCCAGCATTTT
CDR3 protein: CASSLLGGRTGGGFEPQHF

V gene: TRBV25-1
J gene: TRBJ1-4
clone size: .
D gene: TRBD1
CDR3 DNA: TGTGCCAGCAGTGAACAGGGGGAGTTGGGTGAAAAACTGTTTTTT
CDR3 protein: CASSEQGELGEKLFF

V gene: TRBV7-9
J gene: TRBJ2-5
clone size: .
D gene: TRBD1
CDR3 DNA: TGTGCCAGCAGCCCTAATGACAGGGGGAAGTACTTC
CDR3 protein: CASSPNDRGKYF

V gene: TRBV6-5
J gene: TRBJ2-7
clone size: .
D gene: .
CDR3 DNA: TGTGCCAGCAGGTACGCAGGGGAAAACGAGCAGTACTTC
CDR3 protein: CASRYAGENEQYF

V gene: TRBV4-1
J gene: TRBJ1-2
clone size: .
D gene: TRBD1
CDR3 DNA: TGCGCCAGCAGCGGTCACCGGGACAGGGGTCTCTATGGCTACACCTTC
CDR3 protein: CASSGHRDRGLYGYTF

V gene: TRBV5-4
J gene: TRBJ1-1
clone size: .
D gene: .
CDR3 DNA: TGTGCCAGCAGCGGTGCGGGGAGAACTGAAGCTTTCTTT
CDR3 protein: CASSGAGRTEAFF

V gene: TRBV7-8
J gene: TRBJ1-2
clone size: .
D gene: .
CDR3 DNA: TGTGCCAGCAGCCGGCCGGGATATGGCTACACCTTC
CDR3 protein: CASSRPGYGYTF

V gene: TRBV18
J gene: TRBJ1-4
clone size: .
D gene: .
CDR3 DNA: TGTGCCAGCTCACCAAACACCGGGGATGAAAAACTGTTTTTT
CDR3 protein: CASSPNTGDEKLFF

V gene: TRBV18
J gene: TRBJ1-1
clone size: once
D gene: .
CDR3 DNA: TGTGCCAGCTCACCCTCCCCCCTCGTTACTGAAGCTTTCTTT
CDR3 protein: CASSPSPLVTEAFF

V gene: TRBV5-6
J gene: TRBJ2-3
clone size: .
D gene: .
CDR3 DNA: TGTGCCAGCAGCTTGGGGCAGTCAGACACAGATACGCAGTATTTT
CDR3 protein: CASSLGQSDTDTQYF

V gene: TRBV7-9
J gene: TRBJ2-7
clone size: .
D gene: .
CDR3 DNA: TGTGCCAGCAGCTCATTGGACATAGGGTTATCCTACGAGCAGTACTTC
CDR3 protein: CASSSLDIGLSYEQYF

V gene: TRBV4-2
J gene: TRBJ2-3
clone size: .
D gene: TRBD2
CDR3 DNA: TGTGCCAGCAGCCAATCGTCCGTCCTAGCGGGGGACCCCACAGATACGCAGTATTTT
CDR3 protein: CASSQSSVLAGDPTDTQYF

V gene: TRBV7-2
J gene: TRBJ2-3
clone size: .
D gene: TRBD2
CDR3 DNA: TGTGCCAGCAGCTTAGGGCGAGCGGGGGGTTTAGATACGCAGTATTTT
CDR3 protein: CASSLGRAGGLDTQYF

V gene: TRBV20-1
J gene: TRBJ1-1
clone size: .
D gene: .
CDR3 DNA: TGCAGTGCTAGTGCCGTACCGGACACTGAAGCTTTCTTT
CDR3 protein: CSASAVPDTEAFF

V gene: TRBV6-2/TRBV6-3
J gene: TRBJ2-2
clone size: .
D gene: .
CDR3 DNA: TGTGCCAGCAGTCCCTCGGGACAGGGTAGGCTAGCGGGATCGAACACCGGGGAGCTGTTTTTT
CDR3 protein: CASSPSGQGRLAGSNTGELFF

V gene: TRBV9
J gene: TRBJ2-3
clone size: .
D gene: TRBD2
CDR3 DNA: TGTGCCAGCAGCAAATGGACTAGCGGGGATTCAGATACGCAGTATTTT
CDR3 protein: CASSKWTSGDSDTQYF

V gene: TRBV5-1
J gene: TRBJ2-7
clone size: .
D gene: TRBD1
CDR3 DNA: TGCGCCAGCAGCTTGTGGGACAGCCGATCCGAGCAGTACTTC
CDR3 protein: CASSLWDSRSEQYF

V gene: TRBV4-1
J gene: TRBJ2-1
clone size: .
D gene: TRBD2
CDR3 DNA: TGCGCCAGCAGCCGAGGGGGACTAGCCGTATTAGGGAATGAGCAGTTCTTC
CDR3 protein: CASSRGGLAVLGNEQFF

V gene: TRBV7-6
J gene: TRBJ2-7
clone size: .
D gene: TRBD2
CDR3 DNA: TGTGCCAGCAGCTTAGGTTTAGCGGGGGTATACGAGCAGTACTTC
CDR3 protein: CASSLGLAGVYEQYF

V gene: TRBV7-2
J gene: TRBJ2-1
clone size: .
D gene: TRBD1
CDR3 DNA: TGTGCCAGCAGTCTCCGGACAGGGGGGATTCTCGGTGAGCAGTTCTTC
CDR3 protein: CASSLRTGGILGEQFF

V gene: TRBV9
J gene: TRBJ2-3
clone size: .
D gene: .
CDR3 DNA: TGTGCCAGCAGCGCCTTCACAGATACGCAGTATTTT
CDR3 protein: CASSAFTDTQYF

V gene: TRBV12-3/TRBV12-4
J gene: TRBJ1-1
clone size: .
D gene: .
CDR3 DNA: TGTGCCAGCAGTTTAAGGAGGGACACTGAAGCTTTCTTT
CDR3 protein: CASSLRRDTEAFF

V gene: TRBV7-9
J gene: TRBJ2-1
clone size: once
D gene: .
CDR3 DNA: TGTGCCAGCAGCTTAATAGTGCAGGATGAGCAGTTCTTC
CDR3 protein: CASSLIVQDEQFF

V gene: TRBV5-1
J gene: TRBJ1-2
clone size: .
D gene: .
CDR3 DNA: TGCGCCAGCAGCTTGGCGCCAGATAAAGCTAACTATGGCTACACCTTC
CDR3 protein: CASSLAPDKANYGYTF

V gene: TRBV11-2
J gene: TRBJ2-3
clone size: .
D gene: .
CDR3 DNA: TGTGCCAGCAGCTTAGATCCGGTCACAGATACGCAGTATTTT
CDR3 protein: CASSLDPVTDTQYF

V gene: TRBV3-1/TRBV3-2
J gene: TRBJ2-3
clone size: .
D gene: .
CDR3 DNA: TGTGCCAGCAGCCAAGATCTAGTGCAGGGTGCAGATACGCAGTATTTT
CDR3 protein: CASSQDLVQGADTQYF

V gene: TRBV7-2
J gene: TRBJ1-3
clone size: .
D gene: .
CDR3 DNA: TGTGCCAGCAGCTTAGCGCCCCCGGCAGGGATGGGTGGAAACACCATATATTTT
CDR3 protein: CASSLAPPAGMGGNTIYF

V gene: TRBV9
J gene: TRBJ2-7
clone size: .
D gene: TRBD2
CDR3 DNA: TGTGCCAGCAGCCCCGGGGGGGAGAAGTACGAGCAGTACTTC
CDR3 protein: CASSPGGEKYEQYF

V gene: TRBV7-2
J gene: TRBJ2-5
clone size: .
D gene: TRBD2
CDR3 DNA: TGTGCCAGCAGCGTCGGGGGGGGCAGAGAGACCCAGTACTTC
CDR3 protein: CASSVGGGRETQYF

V gene: TRBV5-4
J gene: TRBJ1-2
clone size: .
D gene: .
CDR3 DNA: TGTGCCAGCAGCTTGGAATACGGGAGTGGCTATGGCTACACCTTC
CDR3 protein: CASSLEYGSGYGYTF

V gene: TRBV29-1
J gene: TRBJ2-2
clone size: .
D gene: .
CDR3 DNA: TGCAGCGCTGGAGGGGAGGGGGAGCTGTTTTTT
CDR3 protein: CSAGGEGELFF

V gene: TRBV18
J gene: TRBJ2-1
clone size: .
D gene: .
CDR3 DNA: TGTGCCAGCTCACCAACAGGGAATTTCAATGAGCAGTTCTTC
CDR3 protein: CASSPTGNFNEQFF

V gene: TRBV5-1
J gene: TRBJ1-1
clone size: .
D gene: TRBD1
CDR3 DNA: TGCGCCAGCAGCGCAGACAGGGGCGACGGGAACACTGAAGCTTTCTTT
CDR3 protein: CASSADRGDGNTEAFF